This T cell receptor (beta chain) is drawn from a study of T cell changes during pregnancy in multiple sclerosis. Assay used: immunoSEQ multiplex PCR; TCRdb lists only in-frame clones, some missing. This sample carries fewer than 50,000 clones, around nine tenths of them seen once, and the ten largest clones take 0.5% to 0.85%. Germline loops: CDR1 SGHTA, CDR2 FQGNSA. Trimming cost V 4 bases and J 0 bases; bases outside gene matches: 5. The CDR3 sequence is 15 residues long. The chain links TRBV7-2 to TRBJ1-1, with 7 bases aligning to TRBD1. This material consisted of CD4+ T cells from peripheral blood mononuclear cells, taken in the second trimester of pregnancy. This clonotype was sampled from a female donor in good health, enrolled as a control in a pregnancy study. Here the CDR3 DNA reads TGTGCCAGCAGCTCCACCGGGACAGTGAACACTGAAGCTTTCTTT. Translated: CASSSTGTVNTEAFF.